This T cell receptor (beta chain) was sequenced in a study of CD8+CD57+ T cells in acquired aplastic anemia. Looking at the study overall: Yields of DNA that came from sorted CD4+ and CD8+ cells averaged roughly 3 ug.

As to this clonotype: Its specificity is unknown.

Deletions cut 3 bases from V and 8 bases from J, with 10 bases between. The CDR3 consists of 12 residues. Germline V gene data show CDR1 as LNHDA and CDR2 as SQIVND (reference sequence). Genomic DNA served as template for TCR beta VDJ and CDR3 profiling. TCRdb called the reads again in MiXCR, with one record for every CDR3 protein. The sample consists of 95,000 to 150,000 distinct CDR3 sequences, 50% to 70% of them appearing once. An expansion of CD8+CD57+ cells by flow cytometry had been shown in patients chosen for sequencing. Among the patients, all had severe acquired aplastic anemia. Each patient gave a blood sample that was collected before any therapy had been received. Whole-study results and caveats: Any difference that existed in CD8+ Simpson's diversity between patients and controls was not significant.

The sequence derives from a human donor with aplastic anemia. V usage is TRBV19 and J usage is TRBJ1-2; no definite D call. The sequenced sample was sorted CD4+, CD8+, or CD8+CD57+ T cells (not recorded which) from PBMCs. The CDR3 loop reads CASSIGVFGYTF. The DNA for the CDR3 is TGTGCCAGTAGTATCGGCGTTTTCGGCTACACCTTC.